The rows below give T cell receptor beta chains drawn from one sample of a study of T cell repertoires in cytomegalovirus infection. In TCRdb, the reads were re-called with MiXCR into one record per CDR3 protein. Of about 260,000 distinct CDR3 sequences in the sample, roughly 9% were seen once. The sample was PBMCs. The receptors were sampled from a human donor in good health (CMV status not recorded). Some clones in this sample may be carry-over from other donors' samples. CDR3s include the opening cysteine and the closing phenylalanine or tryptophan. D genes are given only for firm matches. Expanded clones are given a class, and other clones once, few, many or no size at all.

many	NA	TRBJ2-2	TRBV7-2	TGTGCCAGCAGCTTAGGTCCAATGGGCACCGGGGAGCTGTTTTTT	CASSLGPMGTGELFF
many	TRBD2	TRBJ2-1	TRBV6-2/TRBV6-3	TGTGCCAGCAGTTACTCGCGGGAGAATGAGCAGTTCTTC	CASSYSRENEQFF
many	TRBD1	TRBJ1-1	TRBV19	TGTGCCACCGGACAGGGGGGGAACACTGAAGCTTTCTTT	CATGQGGNTEAFF
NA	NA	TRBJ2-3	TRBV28	TGTGCCAGCGGGCCCGGGACGAGCACAGATACGCAGTATTTT	CASGPGTSTDTQYF
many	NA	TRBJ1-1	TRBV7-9	TGTGCCAGCAGTCCCAGGGGCAGCTTGAACACTGAAGCTTTCTTT	CASSPRGSLNTEAFF
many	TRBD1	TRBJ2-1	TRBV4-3	TGCGCCAGCAGCCCGATCGGGACAGGAGGGGTAAATGAGCAGTTCTTC	CASSPIGTGGVNEQFF
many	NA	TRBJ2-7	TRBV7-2	TGTGCCAGCAGCCCCCCTTTCGACGAGCAGTACTTC	CASSPPFDEQYF
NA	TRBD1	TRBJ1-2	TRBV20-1	TGCAGTGCTAGGGACAGGGTCTTTGGCTACACCTTC	CSARDRVFGYTF
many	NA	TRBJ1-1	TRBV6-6	TGTGCCAGCAGTTACAGGGGAGGGAACACTGAAGCTTTCTTT	CASSYRGGNTEAFF
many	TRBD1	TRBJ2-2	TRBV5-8	TGTGCCAGCAGCTTACAGGGGGCGAACACCGGGGAGCTGTTTTTT	CASSLQGANTGELFF
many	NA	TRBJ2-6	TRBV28	TGTGCCAGCAAACCCACGAGCTCTGGGGCCAACGTCCTGACTTTC	CASKPTSSGANVLTF
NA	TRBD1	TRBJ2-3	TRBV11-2	TGTGCCAGCAGCGCGGCATCCAAAAGGGGGCACACAGATACGCAGTATTTT	CASSAASKRGHTDTQYF
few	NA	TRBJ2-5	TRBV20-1	TGCAGTGCTCCGTTTGGACAGACCCAGTACTTC	CSAPFGQTQYF
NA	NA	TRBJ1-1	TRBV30	TGTGCCTGGACCCCAGGTCGGACGAACACTGAAGCTTTCTTT	CAWTPGRTNTEAFF